This T cell receptor (beta chain) was captured in a study of technical replicates of blood from a few donors. TCRdb's table, derived via immunoSEQ multiplex PCR, lists solely in-frame clones and lacks some. The sample has tens of thousands of clones, approximately 86% seen once. The CDR3 has 15 residues. Looked up from germline, CDR1 is SNHLY and CDR2 is FYNNEI. V trimming: 7 bases; J trimming: 4 bases; junction bases outside the gene matches: 5. The genes are TRBV2 and TRBJ2-2, with 11 positions matching TRBD1. The sample comprised PBMCs. This clonotype was obtained from a human donor in good health. Some clones in this sample may be carry-over from other donors' samples. CDR3 amino acids: CASTGGQGATGELFF. The CDR3 region has the DNA TGTGCCAGCACTGGAGGACAGGGGGCCACCGGGGAGCTGTTTTTT.